A selection of T cell receptor beta chains follows, all from one sample in a study of T cell repertoires in cytomegalovirus infection. The antigens for these receptors are not known. MiXCR, run by TCRdb on the reads, gives a single entry per CDR3 protein. This sample carries 340,000 or so distinct CDR3 sequences, roughly 25% of them seen once, and the ten largest clones take about 14%. The sequencing used cultured PBMCs, collected from culture after CMV antigen stimulation. These receptors were obtained from a human donor in good health (CMV status not recorded). Some clones in this sample may be carry-over from other donors' samples. The CDR3 runs from the conserved cysteine through the conserved F or W. The order of the fields is clone size, V gene, D gene, J gene, CDR3 protein, CDR3 DNA. D genes are given only for firm matches. Rows give clone size only sometimes, using once, few, many, or a class for an expanded clone.

>.|TRBV4-1|.|TRBJ1-5
CASSLAGRDQPQHF
TGCGCCAGCAGCCTGGCGGGACGGGATCAGCCCCAGCATTTT
>few|TRBV7-2|.|TRBJ1-4
CASSLRTAGSNEKLFF
TGTGCCAGCAGCCTACGGACAGCCGGAAGTAATGAAAAACTGTTTTTT
>few|TRBV20-1|TRBD2|TRBJ2-3
CSARDRSGRADTQYF
TGCAGTGCTAGAGATCGAAGCGGGAGGGCAGATACGCAGTATTTT
>once|TRBV11-3|TRBD1|TRBJ2-1
CASSLTGVSYNEQFF
TGTGCCAGCAGCTTGACAGGGGTAAGCTACAATGAGCAGTTCTTC
>many|TRBV4-3|.|TRBJ2-4
CASSQGHKNIQYF
TGCGCCAGCAGCCAAGGACACAAAAACATTCAGTACTTC
>many|TRBV4-3|.|TRBJ2-1
CASSQDMSNQQFF
TGCGCCAGCAGCCAAGATATGTCGAACCAGCAGTTCTTC
>many|TRBV3-1|TRBD2|TRBJ2-7
CASRAGTSGWYEQYF
TGTGCCAGCAGGGCGGGGACTAGCGGGTGGTACGAGCAGTACTTC
>many|TRBV7-2|.|TRBJ2-3
CASSLDVVKPPYF
TGTGCCAGCAGCTTAGACGTGGTTAAGCCCCCGTATTTT
>many|TRBV7-9|.|TRBJ1-5
CASSRDRGQQPQHF
TGTGCCAGCAGCCGCGACCGTGGGCAGCAGCCCCAGCATTTT
>many|TRBV12-3/TRBV12-4|TRBD1|TRBJ2-3
CASSFGGQGDTQYF
TGTGCCAGCAGTTTCGGGGGACAGGGTGATACGCAGTATTTT
>.|TRBV19|.|TRBJ2-4
CASNAAPGNIQYF
TGTGCCAGTAACGCGGCCCCGGGAAACATTCAGTACTTC
>.|TRBV14|TRBD2|TRBJ2-7
CASSRTLTSGRAIGEQYF
TGTGCCAGCAGCCGCACTCTGACTAGCGGGAGGGCGATAGGCGAGCAGTACTTC
>many|TRBV7-8|.|TRBJ2-6
CASSLARKNSGANVLTF
TGTGCCAGCAGCTTAGCTCGGAAGAACTCTGGGGCCAACGTCCTGACTTTC
>.|TRBV24-1|.|TRBJ2-2
CATSDSRVELTGELFF
TGTGCCACCAGTGATTCCAGGGTAGAATTAACCGGGGAGCTGTTTTTT
>many|TRBV7-8|.|TRBJ1-1
CASIGGMNTEAFF
TGTGCCAGCATCGGGGGCATGAACACTGAAGCTTTCTTT
>.|TRBV6-4|TRBD1|TRBJ1-1
CASSRTGGYNMNTEAFF
TGTGCCAGCTCCCGGACAGGGGGATATAACATGAACACTGAAGCTTTCTTT
>once|TRBV7-8|.|TRBJ1-4
CASSLRRGWLAKSNEKLFF
TGTGCCAGCAGCCTCCGACGTGGGTGGTTGGCTAAATCCAATGAAAAACTGTTTTTT
>many|TRBV12-3/TRBV12-4|TRBD1|TRBJ1-1
CASSPGTGSAFF
TGTGCCAGCAGCCCGGGGACAGGGAGCGCTTTCTTT
>.|TRBV5-3|.|TRBJ2-2
CASSLGWGDTGELFF
TGTGCCAGCAGCTTAGGGTGGGGCGACACCGGGGAGCTGTTTTTT
>.|TRBV7-2|.|TRBJ2-3
CASSLGWDWSTDTQYF
TGTGCCAGCAGCTTAGGCTGGGACTGGAGCACAGATACGCAGTATTTT
>few|TRBV7-6|.|TRBJ2-1
CASSLGRGGSEQFF
TGTGCCAGCAGCTTGGGAAGGGGGGGAAGTGAGCAGTTCTTC
>many|TRBV7-2|.|TRBJ2-3
CASSEQVMSTDTQYF
TGTGCCAGCAGCGAGCAAGTGATGAGCACAGATACGCAGTATTTT
>few|TRBV28|TRBD1|TRBJ1-4
CASSFLSRGTTNEKLFF
TGTGCCAGCAGTTTCCTCTCCAGGGGGACAACTAATGAAAAACTGTTTTTT
>.|TRBV6-1|.|TRBJ2-3
CASSLAAGTDTQYF
TGTGCCAGCAGTTTGGCAGCGGGCACAGATACGCAGTATTTT
>.|TRBV20-1|TRBD2|TRBJ2-7
CSARKAGSYEQYF
TGCAGTGCCCGGAAAGCGGGGTCCTACGAGCAGTACTTC
>many|TRBV7-2|.|TRBJ2-2
CASSLTPSIGELFF
TGTGCCAGCAGCTTGACGCCTAGTATCGGGGAGCTGTTTTTT
>.|TRBV6-6|TRBD2|TRBJ2-7
CASSYSPSGIRAYEQYF
TGTGCCAGCAGTTACTCGCCAAGCGGGATCAGAGCCTACGAGCAGTACTTC
>many|TRBV6-2/TRBV6-3|TRBD2|TRBJ2-1
CASSATLAGGPGNEQFF
TGTGCCAGCAGTGCGACCCTAGCGGGAGGGCCCGGAAATGAGCAGTTCTTC
>.|TRBV29-1|.|TRBJ1-2
CSVEARMADYTF
TGCAGCGTTGAAGCCCGGATGGCCGACTACACCTTC
>.|TRBV27|.|TRBJ1-6
CASTSWGVQTPLHF
TGTGCCAGCACCTCGTGGGGGGTTCAAACACCCCTCCACTTT
>.|TRBV27|.|TRBJ1-5
CASSSGPPRPQHF
TGTGCCAGCAGTTCAGGACCGCCTAGGCCCCAGCATTTT
>few|TRBV2|TRBD2|TRBJ2-3
CASSEPSGFTDTQYF
TGTGCCAGCAGTGAACCTAGCGGGTTCACAGATACGCAGTATTTT
>few|TRBV12-3/TRBV12-4|.|TRBJ1-2
CASTPGINYGYTF
TGTGCCAGCACCCCTGGCATAAACTATGGCTACACCTTC
>many|TRBV6-1|.|TRBJ2-6
CASSPGTGDSGANVLTF
TGTGCCAGCAGCCCGGGGACTGGGGACTCTGGGGCCAACGTCCTGACTTTC
>.|TRBV6-2/TRBV6-3|TRBD2|TRBJ2-1
CASTPGGAGEYNEQFF
TGTGCCAGCACCCCCGGTGGAGCGGGAGAATACAATGAGCAGTTCTTC
>few|TRBV6-5|.|TRBJ2-6
CASSGNSLSGANVLTF
TGTGCCAGCAGTGGGAATTCCCTCTCTGGGGCCAACGTCCTGACTTTC
>.|TRBV18|TRBD1|TRBJ1-6
CASGDSSYNSPLHF
TGTGCCAGCGGGGACAGCTCCTATAATTCACCCCTCCACTTT
>few|TRBV7-2|.|TRBJ1-2
CASTFTPGLGGYTF
TGTGCCAGCACCTTCACCCCGGGACTGGGAGGCTACACCTTC
>.|TRBV2|.|TRBJ1-2
CASSESGNSYGYTF
TGTGCCAGCAGTGAGTCAGGGAACTCCTATGGCTACACCTTC
>.|TRBV5-1|.|TRBJ2-6
CASSWNRARALSGANVLTF
TGCGCCAGCAGCTGGAATCGGGCAAGAGCACTCTCTGGGGCCAACGTCCTGACTTTC
>.|TRBV18|TRBD2|TRBJ2-1
CASQGRESSEQFF
TGTGCCAGCCAAGGGCGGGAGTCCAGTGAGCAGTTCTTC
>.|TRBV5-4|TRBD1|TRBJ2-2
CASSLDPGGTGELFF
TGTGCCAGCAGCTTGGACCCAGGGGGCACCGGGGAGCTGTTTTTT
>.|TRBV7-9|TRBD2|TRBJ2-1
CASSHTSGSNYEQFF
TGTGCCAGCAGCCATACTAGCGGGAGTAACTATGAGCAGTTCTTC
>.|TRBV12-3/TRBV12-4|.|TRBJ1-3
CASSLDGQAGNTIYF
TGTGCCAGCAGTTTAGACGGGCAGGCTGGAAACACCATATATTTT
>many|TRBV7-4|.|TRBJ1-4
CASSMVEKLFF
TGTGCCAGCAGCATGGTCGAAAAACTGTTTTTT